The 16 T cell receptor beta chains presented below share a single source sample, sequenced in a study of blood T cell repertoires in COVID-19. Profiling relied on immunoSEQ multiplex PCR, and the TCRdb table lists in-frame clones only, not all of them. This repertoire shows approximately 300,000 clones, around 89% found once; its top ten account for 0.8% to 1.3%. Sequencing was carried out using peripheral blood. These receptors were taken from a woman aged 40 to 50 with COVID-19, enrolled during active disease.

This sequence joins TRBV5-4 and TRBJ2-3, with D perhaps matching TRBD2 (5 bases). Germline V gives CDR1 SGHNT, CDR2 YYREEE (reference sequence). CDR3 length: 12 amino acids. V was trimmed by 3 bases and J by 6 bases, leaving 8 bases between them. In DNA, the CDR3 is TGTGCCAGCAGCTCCACGGGGGATACGCAGTATTTT. It is translated as CASSSTGDTQYF.

Note on this clone: The same CDR3 is also encoded by other DNA sequences in this sample. The genes are TRBV28 and TRBJ1-5; D gene ambiguous. From germline, CDR1 is MDHEN and CDR2 SYDVKM. CDR3 size: 11 residues. CDR3 nucleotide sequence: TGTGCGTCGGGGTCCAATCAGCCCCAGCATTTT. Its translation is CASGSNQPQHF.

The V call is TRBV11-3, the J call TRBJ2-3; 12 bases are a match to TRBD1. With V trimmed by 5 bases and J by 5 bases, 5 bases remained unmatched. CDR3 size: 15 residues. From germline, CDR1 is SGHNT and CDR2 YENEEA. The CDR3 bases are TGTGCCAGCAGCCTCGGGACAGGGGGCGAAGATACGCAGTATTTT. Translating gives CASSLGTGGEDTQYF.

The chain links TRBV4-1 to TRBJ1-1; weak D call: TRBD1 (6 bases). Trimming stripped 5 bases from V and 4 bases from J, with 20 bases between. This CDR3 has 16 amino acids. Per the germline V gene, CDR1 is MGHRA and CDR2 is YSYEKL. The CDR3 here is CASSGRGTRGGTEAFF. The CDR3 DNA reads TGCGCCAGCAGCGGGAGGGGGACCCGGGGCGGCACTGAAGCTTTCTTT.

This chain connects TRBV9 to TRBJ1-3; 8 bases line up with TRBD1. CDR3 size: 15 residues. Germline V gene data show CDR1 as SGDLS and CDR2 as YYNGEE. The V segment lost 7 bases and the J segment 0 bases; nucleotides outside the gene matches: 6. CDR3 protein: CASGAGGVSGNTIYF. The CDR3 nucleotides read TGTGCCAGCGGTGCAGGGGGCGTCTCTGGAAACACCATATATTTT.

Notes on this clone: The sample carries other DNA sequences with the same CDR3. The chain combines TRBV5-1 with TRBJ2-7; D gene ambiguous. Between the trimmed V and J ends, which lost 0 bases and 0 bases, there was a span of 4 bases. Germline CDR1 reads SGHRS; CDR2 reads YFSETQ. The CDR3 consists of 13 residues. CDR3 in amino acids: CASSLASSYEQYF. In DNA, the CDR3 is TGCGCCAGCAGCTTGGCGAGCTCCTACGAGCAGTACTTC.

The chain combines TRBV6-2 or TRBV6-3 with TRBJ2-3; possibly TRBD2 for D (5 bases). This CDR3 spans 15 amino acids. V was pared by 4 bases and J by 2 bases, with 13 bases between. Germline CDR1 reads MNHEY; CDR2 reads SVGEGT. The chain's CDR3 is CASSSIRGATDTQYF. CDR3 in DNA: TGTGCCAGCAGTTCGATACGGGGTGCCACAGATACGCAGTATTTT.

The chain joins TRBV9 to TRBJ2-1, with D maybe TRBD1 (6 bases). The CDR3 sequence is 17 residues long. Trimming stripped 3 bases from V and 2 bases from J, with 18 bases between. Looked up from germline, CDR1 is SGDLS and CDR2 is YYNGEE. The chain's CDR3 is CASSAAPLDRTYNEQFF. Here the CDR3 DNA reads TGTGCCAGCAGCGCCGCTCCCCTGGACAGAACCTACAATGAGCAGTTCTTC. Drawing the rest from reference TRBV9 and TRBJ2-1, the complete variable domain is DSGVTQTPKHLITATGQRVTLRCSPRSGDLSVYWYQQSLDQGLQFLIQYYNGEERAKGNILERFSAQQFPDLHSELNLSSLELGDSALYFCASSAAPLDRTYNEQFFGPGTRLTVL.

This chain uses TRBV28 with TRBJ2-2; maybe TRBD2 (5 bases). In germline, CDR1 is MDHEN, CDR2 SYDVKM. Trimming cost V 7 bases and J 8 bases, with 14 bases left between them. CDR3 length: 13 amino acids. The CDR3 is CASTHGVGGELFF. The CDR3, as DNA: TGTGCCAGCACTCACGGGGTCGGAGGGGAGCTGTTTTTT.

This clone came up once. The chain joins TRBV6-2 or TRBV6-3 to TRBJ2-5; D possibly corresponds to TRBD1 (6 bases). CDR1 MNHEY and CDR2 SVGEGT come from the germline V gene. This CDR3 comprises 14 residues. Trimming stripped 0 bases from V and 5 bases from J, with 10 bases between. The CDR3 reads CASSYSGAWETQYF. For the CDR3, the DNA is TGTGCCAGCAGTTACTCGGGGGCCTGGGAGACCCAGTACTTC.

The CDR3: CASSSFSGQVTYNEQFF. The CDR3 DNA is TGTGCCAGCAGTTCATTTTCGGGACAGGTCACCTACAATGAGCAGTTCTTC. The chain uses TRBV28 and TRBJ2-1; TRBD1 matches 8 bases. With 4 bases clipped from V and 2 bases from J, the junction kept 10 bases outside the gene matches. The CDR3 runs 17 residues. Germline-derived CDR1 and CDR2 are MDHEN and SYDVKM.

This chain links TRBV27 with TRBJ1-2; 9 bases are a match to TRBD1. The germline gives CDR1 MNHEY, CDR2 SMNVEV (reference sequence). Germline trimming cut 1 base from V and 8 bases from J; bases unmatched to any gene: 8. This CDR3 has 15 amino acids. The CDR3 loop reads CASSLFAGQGYGYTF. As DNA, the CDR3 is TGTGCCAGCAGTTTATTTGCCGGACAGGGGTACGGCTACACCTTC.

This rearrangement joins TRBV5-5 to TRBJ1-1; TRBD1 might be the D (5 bases). V lost 6 bases and J lost 2, with 17 bases in between. Germline V lookup: CDR1 SGHKS, CDR2 YYEKEE (reference sequence). The CDR3 runs to 15 residues. This CDR3 is CASKHWGDLNTEAFF. In DNA form, the CDR3 reads TGTGCCAGCAAACACTGGGGGGACCTTAACACTGAAGCTTTCTTT.

The chain combines TRBV27 with TRBJ1-5, with TRBD1 identical over 8 bases. The junction had 7 bases not matched to a gene; V was cut back by 5 bases and J by 4 bases. Germline assignment: CDR1 MNHEY and CDR2 SMNVEV (reference sequence). The CDR3 totals 15 residues. CDR3 DNA sequence: TGTGCCAGCAGTCCAATTACAGGGGGGAATCAGCCCCAGCATTTT. This translates into CASSPITGGNQPQHF.

This rearrangement joins TRBV28 to TRBJ2-3, with no clear D. From germline, CDR1 is MDHEN and CDR2 SYDVKM. Trimming stripped 4 bases from V and 13 bases from J, with 21 bases between. The CDR3 covers 14 residues. The CDR3 loop is CASSSPTIAGIEYF. In DNA, the CDR3 is TGTGCCAGCAGTTCCCCCACTATAGCTGGTATCGAGTATTTT.

Only a few counts were recorded for this clone. The rearrangement joins TRBV25-1 to TRBJ1-2; tentative D call: TRBD1 (6 bases). The germline V gene has CDR1 MGHDK and CDR2 SYGVNS. Between the trimmed V and J ends, which lost 3 bases and 2 bases, there was a span of 10 bases. The length of the CDR3 is 14 residues. This CDR3 is CASSEPGQNYGYTF. The CDR3 region has the DNA TGTGCCAGCAGTGAGCCTGGACAGAACTATGGCTACACCTTC.